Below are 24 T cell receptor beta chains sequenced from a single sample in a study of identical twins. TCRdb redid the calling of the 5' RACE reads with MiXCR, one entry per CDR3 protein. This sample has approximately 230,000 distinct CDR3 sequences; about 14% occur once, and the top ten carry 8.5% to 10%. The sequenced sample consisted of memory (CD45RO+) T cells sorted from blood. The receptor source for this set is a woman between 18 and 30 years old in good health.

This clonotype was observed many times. The CDR3 region has the DNA TGTGCCAGCAGCTTCGACAGCTACTACACTGAAGCTTTCTTT. This translates into CASSFDSYYTEAFF. The V call is TRBV11-3, the J call TRBJ1-1, with D perhaps TRBD1 (5 bases). The V gene's germline CDR1 is SGHNT and CDR2 YENEEA. V was trimmed by 3 bases and J by 3 bases, leaving 11 bases between them. The CDR3 length is 14 residues.

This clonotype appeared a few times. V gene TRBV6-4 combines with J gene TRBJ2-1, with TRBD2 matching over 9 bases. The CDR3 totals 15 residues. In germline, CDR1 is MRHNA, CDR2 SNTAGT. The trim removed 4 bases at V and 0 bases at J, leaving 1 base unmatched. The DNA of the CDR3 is TGTGCCAGCAGTGGTAGCGGGGGCTCCTACAATGAGCAGTTCTTC. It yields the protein CASSGSGGSYNEQFF.

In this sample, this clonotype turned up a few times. This chain's CDR3 is CASTLSYSTDTQYF. CDR3 bases: TGTGCCAGCACCTTGAGCTATAGCACAGATACGCAGTATTTT. The chain has TRBV7-2 and TRBJ2-3; D remains ambiguous. There are 14 residues in the CDR3. The ends were cut back, 7 bases at V and 0 bases at J, with 11 bases in the middle. Germline CDR1 and CDR2: SGHTA and FQGNSA. Full variable domain (rest looked up from reference TRBV7-2 and TRBJ2-3): GAGVSQSPSNKVTEKGKDVELRCDPISGHTALYWYRQSLGQGLEFLIYFQGNSAPDKSGLPSDRFSAERTGGSVSTLTIQRTQQEDSAVYLCASTLSYSTDTQYFGPGTRLTVL.

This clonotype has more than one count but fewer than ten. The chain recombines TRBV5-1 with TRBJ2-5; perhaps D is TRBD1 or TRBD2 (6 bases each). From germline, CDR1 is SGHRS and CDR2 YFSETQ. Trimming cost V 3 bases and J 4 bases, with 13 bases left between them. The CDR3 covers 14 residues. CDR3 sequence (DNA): TGCGCCAGCAGCTCTGGGGGGCGAGGAGAGACCCAGTACTTC. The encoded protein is CASSSGGRGETQYF. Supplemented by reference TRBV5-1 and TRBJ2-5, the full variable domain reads KAGVTQTPRYLIKTRGQQVTLSCSPISGHRSVSWYQQTPGQGLQFLFEYFSETQRNKGNFPGRFSGRQFSNSRSEMNVSTLELGDSALYLCASSSGGRGETQYFGPGTRLLVL.

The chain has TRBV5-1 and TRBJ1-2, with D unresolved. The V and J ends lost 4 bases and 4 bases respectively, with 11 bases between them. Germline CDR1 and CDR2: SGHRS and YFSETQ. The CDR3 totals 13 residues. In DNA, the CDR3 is TGCGCCAGCAGCATAGGGATGGGCTATGGCTACACCTTC. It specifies CASSIGMGYGYTF.

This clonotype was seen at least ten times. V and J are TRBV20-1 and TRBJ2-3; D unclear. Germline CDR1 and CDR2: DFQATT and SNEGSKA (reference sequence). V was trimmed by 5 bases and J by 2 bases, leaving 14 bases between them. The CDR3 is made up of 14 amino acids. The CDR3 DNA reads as TGCAGTGCTCCCCGAAGAACTGCCACAGATACGCAGTATTTT. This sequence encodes CSAPRRTATDTQYF.

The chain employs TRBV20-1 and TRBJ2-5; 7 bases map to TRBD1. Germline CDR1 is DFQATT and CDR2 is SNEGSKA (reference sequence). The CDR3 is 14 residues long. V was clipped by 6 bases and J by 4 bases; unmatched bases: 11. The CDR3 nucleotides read TGCAGTGCGCCCAGGACAGGAGGAGGAGAGACCCAGTACTTC. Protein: CSAPRTGGGETQYF.

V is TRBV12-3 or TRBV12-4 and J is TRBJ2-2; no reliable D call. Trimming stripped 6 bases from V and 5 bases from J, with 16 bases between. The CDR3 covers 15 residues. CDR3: CASSPAAPPTGELFF. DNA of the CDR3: TGTGCCAGCAGCCCCGCGGCACCCCCGACCGGGGAGCTGTTTTTT.

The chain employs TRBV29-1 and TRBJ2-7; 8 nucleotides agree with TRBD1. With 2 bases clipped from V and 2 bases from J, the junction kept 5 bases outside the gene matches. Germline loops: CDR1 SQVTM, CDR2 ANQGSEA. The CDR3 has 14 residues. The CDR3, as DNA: TGCAGCGTTGAAACAGTGGACAGGGCCTACGAGCAGTACTTC. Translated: CSVETVDRAYEQYF.

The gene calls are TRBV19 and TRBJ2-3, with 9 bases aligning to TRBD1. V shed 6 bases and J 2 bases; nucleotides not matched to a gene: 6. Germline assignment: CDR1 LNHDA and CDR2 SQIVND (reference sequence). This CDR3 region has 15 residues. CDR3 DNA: TGTGCCAGTAGGAACAGGGGGCCAACCACAGATACGCAGTATTTT. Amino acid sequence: CASRNRGPTTDTQYF.

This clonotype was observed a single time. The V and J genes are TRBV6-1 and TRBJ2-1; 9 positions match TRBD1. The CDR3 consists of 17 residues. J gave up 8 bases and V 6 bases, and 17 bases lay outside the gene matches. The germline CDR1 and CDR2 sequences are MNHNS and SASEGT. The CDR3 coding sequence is TGTGCCAGCAGCCCCCCCCATCCCGGGACAGGGTACCATGAGCAGTTCTTC. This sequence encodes CASSPPHPGTGYHEQFF.

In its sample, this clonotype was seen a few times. The DNA of the CDR3 is TGCAGTGCTAGACGGACTAATGAAAAACTGTTTTTT. This gives the protein CSARRTNEKLFF. The chain joins TRBV20-1 to TRBJ1-4; D remains ambiguous. Looked up from germline, CDR1 is DFQATT and CDR2 is SNEGSKA (reference sequence). This CDR3 contains 12 residues. Trimming shortened V by 2 bases and J by 2 bases, and 3 bases separated the two germline ends.

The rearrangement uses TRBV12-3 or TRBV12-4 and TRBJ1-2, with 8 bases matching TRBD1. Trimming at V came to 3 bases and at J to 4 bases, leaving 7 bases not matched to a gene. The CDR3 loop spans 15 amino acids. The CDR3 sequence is CASSLVDRGGYGYTF. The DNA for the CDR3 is TGTGCCAGCAGTTTGGTAGACAGGGGAGGCTATGGCTACACCTTC.

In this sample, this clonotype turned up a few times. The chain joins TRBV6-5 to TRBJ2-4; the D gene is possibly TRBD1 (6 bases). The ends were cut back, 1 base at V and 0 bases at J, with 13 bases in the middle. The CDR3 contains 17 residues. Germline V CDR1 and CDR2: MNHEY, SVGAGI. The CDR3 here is CASSYLQGFLAKNIQYF. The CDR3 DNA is TGTGCCAGCAGTTACTTACAGGGCTTCCTAGCCAAAAACATTCAGTACTTC.

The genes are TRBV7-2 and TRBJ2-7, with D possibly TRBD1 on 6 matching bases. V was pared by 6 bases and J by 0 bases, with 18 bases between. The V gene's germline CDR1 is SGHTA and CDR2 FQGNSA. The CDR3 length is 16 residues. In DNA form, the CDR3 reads TGTGCCAGCAGACCTCCGGGACACATAACCTCCTACGAGCAGTACTTC. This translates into CASRPPGHITSYEQYF. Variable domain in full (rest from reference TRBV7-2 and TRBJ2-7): GAGVSQSPSNKVTEKGKDVELRCDPISGHTALYWYRQSLGQGLEFLIYFQGNSAPDKSGLPSDRFSAERTGGSVSTLTIQRTQQEDSAVYLCASRPPGHITSYEQYFGPGTRLTVT.

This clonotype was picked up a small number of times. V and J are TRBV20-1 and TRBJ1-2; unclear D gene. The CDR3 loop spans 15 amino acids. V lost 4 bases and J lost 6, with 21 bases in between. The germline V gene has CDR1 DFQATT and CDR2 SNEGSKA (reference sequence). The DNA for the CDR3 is TGCAGTGCTATGCCGACTAGGACGCTACGACATGGCTACACCTTC. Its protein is CSAMPTRTLRHGYTF.

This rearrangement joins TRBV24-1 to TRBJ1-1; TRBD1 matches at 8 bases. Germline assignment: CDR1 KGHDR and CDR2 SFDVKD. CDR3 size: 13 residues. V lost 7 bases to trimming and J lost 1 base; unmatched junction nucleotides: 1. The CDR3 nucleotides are TGTGCCACCAGAGACAGGGGGAACACTGAAGCTTTCTTT. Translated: CATRDRGNTEAFF.

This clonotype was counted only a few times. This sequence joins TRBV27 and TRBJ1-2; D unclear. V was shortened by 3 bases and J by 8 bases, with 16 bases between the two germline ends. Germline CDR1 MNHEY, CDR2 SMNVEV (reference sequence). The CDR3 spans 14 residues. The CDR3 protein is CASSLGVSGYGYTF. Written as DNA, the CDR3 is TGTGCCAGCAGTTTGGGTGTTTCTGGTTACGGCTACACCTTC.

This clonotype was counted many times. The CDR3 bases are TGTGCCAGCAGCTTTACTAGCGGGAGTTCTTACGAGCAGTACTTC. Amino acids: CASSFTSGSSYEQYF. The gene calls are TRBV7-2 and TRBJ2-7; 11 bases align to TRBD2. V was pared by 3 bases and J by 4 bases, with 5 bases of the junction left unmatched. Germline CDR1 SGHTA, CDR2 FQGNSA. This CDR3 has 15 amino acids.

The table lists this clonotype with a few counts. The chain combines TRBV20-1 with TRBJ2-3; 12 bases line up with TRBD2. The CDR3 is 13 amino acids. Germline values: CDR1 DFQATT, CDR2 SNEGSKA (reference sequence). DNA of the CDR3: TGCAGAACTAGCGGGGGGAGCACAGATACGCAGTATTTT. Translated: CRTSGGSTDTQYF.

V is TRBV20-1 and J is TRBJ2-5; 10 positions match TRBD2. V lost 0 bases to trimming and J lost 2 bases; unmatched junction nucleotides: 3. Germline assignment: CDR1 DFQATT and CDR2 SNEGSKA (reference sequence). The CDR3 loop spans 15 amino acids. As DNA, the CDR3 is TGCAGTGCTAGAGATGTAGCGGGGGGACAAGAGACCCAGTACTTC. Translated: CSARDVAGGQETQYF.

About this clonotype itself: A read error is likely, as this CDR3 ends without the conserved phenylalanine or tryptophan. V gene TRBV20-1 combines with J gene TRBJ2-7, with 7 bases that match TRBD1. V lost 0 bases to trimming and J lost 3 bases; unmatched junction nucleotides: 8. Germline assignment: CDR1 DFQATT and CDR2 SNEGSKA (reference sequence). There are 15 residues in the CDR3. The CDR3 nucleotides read TGCAGTGCTAGAGATCCCGGTGACAGGGTCTACGAGCAGTACTTA. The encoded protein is CSARDPGDRVYEQYL.

The CDR3 protein is CASSYDGKMVEYF. The CDR3 DNA follows: TGTGCCAGCAGTTACGACGGCAAGATGGTGGAGTACTTC. The chain carries TRBV6-2 or TRBV6-3 and TRBJ2-5; D is unclear. This CDR3 contains 13 residues. Germline values: CDR1 MNHEY, CDR2 SVGEGT. Trimming removed 2 bases at V and 12 bases at J, with 16 bases between.

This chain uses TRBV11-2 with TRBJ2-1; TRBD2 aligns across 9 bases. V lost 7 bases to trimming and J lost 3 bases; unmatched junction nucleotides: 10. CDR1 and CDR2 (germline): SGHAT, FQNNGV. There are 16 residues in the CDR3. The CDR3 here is CASNTLAGAIYNEQFF. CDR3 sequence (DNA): TGTGCCAGCAACACGTTAGCGGGGGCGATCTACAATGAGCAGTTCTTC.